This TCR beta chain is drawn from a study of T cell repertoires in cytomegalovirus infection. For the study at large: Shared public TCR beta signatures pointed to both CMV infection and a matching HLA type.

The V segment lost 5 bases and the J segment 3 bases; nucleotides outside the gene matches: 11. Germline CDR1 is MNHEY and CDR2 is SMNVEV (reference sequence). The CDR3 is 16 amino acids. Study results and caveats: Dominating the ex vivo response were TCR beta clonotypes that were CMV-specific and HLA-C-restricted.

To note about this clonotype: Its antigen is not identified.

MiXCR was run by TCRdb on the reads, yielding one entry per CDR3 protein. This table holds about 150,000 distinct CDR3 sequences, more than 25% found once. The chain recombines TRBV27 with TRBJ2-5; TRBD2 aligns across 8 bases. This specimen consisted of CD8+ T cells from cultured PBMCs, obtained from culture after CMV antigen stimulation. The sequence was collected from a human donor in good health (CMV status not recorded). Some clones in this sample may be carry-over from other donors' samples. The CDR3 loop reads CASSGRGVWGKETQYF. The CDR3 DNA follows: TGTGCCAGCAGTGGGCGGGGGGTATGGGGAAAAGAGACCCAGTACTTC.